The rows below give T cell receptor beta chains drawn from one sample of a study of CD8 T cells in ankylosing spondylitis. One entry per CDR3 protein, called by TCRdb with MiXCR from the 5' RACE reads. The sample shows some 220,000 distinct CDR3 sequences, 7.3% of them seen only once. The specimen sequenced was blood, either unsorted or a sorted T cell fraction (not recorded which). The receptors come from a male donor with ankylosing spondylitis. The CDR3 runs from the conserved cysteine through the conserved F or W. The D gene is left open where the match is weak. Clone size is shown for a subset of rows, as once, few, many or a class of expanded clone.

j_call clone_size v_call cdr3_length d_call cdr3_nt cdr3_aa
TRBJ2-5 NA TRBV9 13 NA TGTGCCAGCAGCGTAGATACTCAAGAGACCCAGTACTTC CASSVDTQETQYF
TRBJ2-3 many TRBV4-2 13 TRBD1 TGTGCCAGCAGCCCGGGGACAGACAGTACGCAGTATTTT CASSPGTDSTQYF
TRBJ2-7 many TRBV6-1 15 NA TGTGCCAGCAGTGGGTTTTCCGGGCCCTCCTACGAGCAGTACTTC CASSGFSGPSYEQYF
TRBJ1-1 many TRBV5-1 12 NA TGCGCCAGCACCGAGGGGTCCTCTGAAGCTTTCTTT CASTEGSSEAFF
TRBJ1-1 NA TRBV4-3 14 NA TGCGCCAGCAGCCAAACCAGGGTTTACACTGAAGCTTTCTTT CASSQTRVYTEAFF
TRBJ2-7 many TRBV6-6 13 TRBD1 TGTGCCACAAATCCGGGACAGCCCTACGAGCAGTACTTC CATNPGQPYEQYF
TRBJ1-1 many TRBV4-3 13 TRBD1 TGCGCCAGGGGACCGGACAGGTGGCTTGAAGCTTTCTTT CARGPDRWLEAFF
TRBJ2-3 many TRBV6-5 17 TRBD2 TGTGCCAGCAGTTACTCTCGGCTAGCGGGAGGCACAGATACGCAGTATTTT CASSYSRLAGGTDTQYF
TRBJ1-1 many TRBV7-8 15 TRBD1 TGTGCCAGCAGCTTAGGGACAGGGAGGGTTTCTGAAGCTTTCTTT CASSLGTGRVSEAFF
TRBJ2-1 many TRBV12-3/TRBV12-4 13 NA TGTGCCAGCAGTTTAGACGGCAACAATGAGCAGTTCTTC CASSLDGNNEQFF
TRBJ1-5 NA TRBV6-1 15 NA TGTGCCAGCAGTGAAAGGACAGATAGCAATCAGCCCCAGCATTTT CASSERTDSNQPQHF
TRBJ2-3 many TRBV27 11 NA TGTGCCAGCAGATACACAGATACGCAGTATTTT CASRYTDTQYF
TRBJ2-1 many TRBV12-3/TRBV12-4 12 TRBD2 TGTGCCAGCAGTTCCGAGCGGGAGGGCTCGTTCTTC CASSSEREGSFF
TRBJ2-1 many TRBV6-2/TRBV6-3 15 NA TGTGCCAGCAGTCTAAGATCTGGCTCCTACAATGAGCAGTTCTTC CASSLRSGSYNEQFF
TRBJ2-2 NA TRBV9 15 NA TGTGCCAGCAGAGAAAAGTCGGGGAATACCGGGGAGCTGTTTTTT CASREKSGNTGELFF
TRBJ2-2 few TRBV9 16 TRBD1 TGTGCCAGCAGCGTCCGGGACAGGGGGTCGGTCGGGGAGCTGTTTTTT CASSVRDRGSVGELFF
TRBJ2-5 many TRBV18 14 NA TGTGCCAGCTCACCACGGGACTTACAAGAGACCCAGTACTTC CASSPRDLQETQYF
TRBJ2-5 many TRBV6-1 17 NA TGTGCCAGCAGGAGTGCAGGACAGCCAATTTTCCAAGAGACCCAGTACTTC CASRSAGQPIFQETQYF
TRBJ1-2 many TRBV5-1 15 NA TGCGCCAGCAGCGCAGACCTCCGGGACGGTGGAGGCTACACCTTC CASSADLRDGGGYTF
TRBJ1-3 many TRBV27 15 TRBD1 TGTGCCAGCAGTTTAGGAAGAGGAGGGGGCGCCACCATATATTTT CASSLGRGGGATIYF
TRBJ1-3 NA TRBV6-5 13 TRBD1 TGTGCCAGCAGTTACGGACAGGGGGACACCATATATTTT CASSYGQGDTIYF
TRBJ2-1 few TRBV10-3 17 NA TGTGCCATCAGTGGGGGCCAGCTAGGGCCCTCCTACAATGAGCAGTTCTTC CAISGGQLGPSYNEQFF
TRBJ2-7 many TRBV5-1 13 TRBD2 TGCGCCAGCCAGCTAGCGGGAACCGGCGAGCAGTACTTC CASQLAGTGEQYF
TRBJ2-1 NA TRBV27 15 NA TGTGCCAGCAGACAGGGACAACTAAGTTACAATGAGCAGTTCTTC CASRQGQLSYNEQFF
TRBJ2-7 many TRBV3-1 15 NA TGTGCCAGCAGCCAAGATCAGGACGGCCGCTACGAGCAGTACTTC CASSQDQDGRYEQYF
TRBJ1-1 many TRBV12-3/TRBV12-4 13 NA TGTGCCAGCAGTGTGGGCCGGAGCACTGAAGCTTTCTTT CASSVGRSTEAFF
TRBJ2-7 many TRBV6-5 16 NA TGTGCCAGCAGTTTCAACCCCGGAGGTAGCTCCTACGAGCAGTACTTC CASSFNPGGSSYEQYF